Each of the 10 T cell receptor beta chains below was sequenced from the same sample in a study of blood T cell repertoires in COVID-19. Using immunoSEQ multiplex PCR, the repertoire was profiled, and TCRdb retains in-frame clones only, with some absent. The sample includes 200,000 to 250,000 clones, 89% of them seen just once. Sequencing was done on a sample of peripheral blood. These receptors were taken from a man between 60 and 70 years old who had recovered from COVID-19.

The rearrangement uses TRBV7-3 and TRBJ2-1; tentative D call: TRBD2 (6 bases). This CDR3 is built from 16 residues. V lost 2 bases and J lost 4, with 15 bases in between. The V gene's germline CDR1 is SGHTA and CDR2 FQGTGA. The CDR3 spells CASSLSGGLLYNEQFF. In nucleotides, the CDR3 is TGTGCCAGCAGCTTATCCGGGGGACTCTTGTACAATGAGCAGTTCTTC.

The CDR3 bases are TGTGCCAGTAGTATGGGGACAGGGAATGAAAAACTGTTTTTT. This codes for CASSMGTGNEKLFF. The V call is TRBV19, the J call TRBJ1-4; 9 bases fit TRBD1. After removal of 3 bases from V and 5 bases from J, the junction contained 1 base not matched to a gene. The CDR3 length is 14 residues. CDR1 is LNHDA, CDR2 SQIVND, per germline (reference sequence).

This rearrangement joins TRBV3-1 (or the pseudogene TRBV3-2) to TRBJ1-2; D is uncertain. This CDR3 is 13 amino acids long. Trimming left V 1 base short and J 8 bases short, with 11 bases between. Germline V lookup: CDR1 LGHDT, CDR2 YNNKEL (reference sequence). The CDR3 here is CASSQVEARGYTF. CDR3 nucleotides: TGTGCCAGCAGCCAAGTTGAGGCGAGAGGCTACACCTTC.

V and J are TRBV11-2 and TRBJ2-4; 10 bases match TRBD2. This CDR3 region has 15 residues. Germline V gene lookup returns CDR1 SGHAT and CDR2 FQNNGV. Trimming removed 5 bases from V and 8 bases from J; junction bases left unmatched: 9. CDR3 residues: CASSPGTSARDIQYF. DNA of the CDR3: TGTGCCAGCAGCCCTGGGACTAGCGCCAGGGACATTCAGTACTTC.

This clone appeared a few times. The V call is TRBV4-3, the J call TRBJ1-6; D is unclear. Germline V gives CDR1 LGHNA, CDR2 YSLEER. The CDR3 runs to 14 residues. Trimming took off 3 bases at V and 4 bases at J, with 7 bases between the two ends. Here the CDR3 DNA reads TGCGCCAGCAGCCAGACAATGTATAATTCACCCCTCCACTTT. Its protein is CASSQTMYNSPLHF.

The chain recombines TRBV19 with TRBJ2-1, with TRBD1 identical over 10 bases. This CDR3 region has 15 residues. The ends lost 6 bases at V and 8 bases at J; junction bases unmatched: 10. The germline CDR1 and CDR2 sequences are LNHDA and SQIVND (reference sequence). The DNA of the CDR3 is TGTGCCAGTAGGTTGACAGGGGGCAGTATCTATGAGCAGTTCTTC. This sequence encodes CASRLTGGSIYEQFF.

This clone is a singleton in its sample. Because the CDR3's place on the DNA is in doubt, the DNA is left out and the CDR3 is given as listed by TCRdb. This CDR3 is CAFGPGVYSNQPQHF. The rearrangement links TRBV7-2 to TRBJ1-5; the table gives TRBD1 as D, unverified against the DNA. Germline V gene data show CDR1 as SGHTA and CDR2 as FQGNSA. 15 amino acids form the CDR3, both terminal residues included.

This rearrangement joins TRBV5-3 to TRBJ1-5; D uncertain. TRBV5-3 is an open reading frame whose function is uncertain. This CDR3 comprises 13 residues. V lost 0 bases and J 7 bases, leaving 8 bases between the germline ends. The CDR3, as DNA: TGTGCCAGAAGCTTGGGACAAATACAGCCCCAGCATTTT. This encodes CARSLGQIQPQHF.

The chain uses TRBV5-1 and TRBJ2-1, with D perhaps matching TRBD2 (5 bases). Looked up from germline, CDR1 is SGHRS and CDR2 is YFSETQ. The germline V and J ends were trimmed by 3 bases and 7 bases, with 11 bases remaining between them. The CDR3 has 13 amino acids. CDR3 sequence reads: CASSSKPGNEQFF. CDR3 DNA sequence: TGCGCCAGCAGCTCCAAACCGGGAAATGAGCAGTTCTTC.

V usage is TRBV30 and J usage is TRBJ1-3, with D tentatively TRBD1 (6 bases). Germline V CDR1 and CDR2: GTSNPN, SVGIG (reference sequence). CDR3 length: 13 amino acids. V lost 3 bases and J lost 1, with 7 bases in between. In DNA, the CDR3 is TGTGCCTGGAGCGGGACATCTGGAAACACCATATATTTT. Residues: CAWSGTSGNTIYF.